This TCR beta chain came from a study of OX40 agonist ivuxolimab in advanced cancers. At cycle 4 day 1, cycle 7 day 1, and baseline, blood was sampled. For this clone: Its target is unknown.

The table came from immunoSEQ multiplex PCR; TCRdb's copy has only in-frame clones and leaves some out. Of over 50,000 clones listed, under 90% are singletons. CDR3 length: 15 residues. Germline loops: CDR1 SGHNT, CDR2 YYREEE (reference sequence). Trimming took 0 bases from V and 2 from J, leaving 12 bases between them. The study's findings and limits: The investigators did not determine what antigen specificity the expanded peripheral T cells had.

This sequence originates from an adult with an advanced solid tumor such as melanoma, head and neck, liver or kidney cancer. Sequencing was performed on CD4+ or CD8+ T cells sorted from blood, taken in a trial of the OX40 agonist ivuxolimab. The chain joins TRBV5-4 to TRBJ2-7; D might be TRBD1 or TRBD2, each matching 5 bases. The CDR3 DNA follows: TGTGCCAGCAGCTTGGGAGGGGAACAAGCCTACGAGCAGTACTTC. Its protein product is CASSLGGEQAYEQYF.